The rows below give T cell receptor beta chains drawn from one sample of a study of OX40 agonist ivuxolimab in advanced cancers. Assay used: immunoSEQ multiplex PCR; TCRdb lists only in-frame clones, some missing. The sample shows 15,000 to 20,000 clones, around 83% of them seen only once. The sequences come from CD4+ or CD8+ T cells sorted from blood, collected in a trial of the OX40 agonist ivuxolimab. All receptors come from an adult with an advanced solid tumor such as melanoma, head and neck, liver or kidney cancer. The CDR3 runs from the conserved cysteine through the conserved F or W. The D gene is left open where the match is weak. Clone size, where shown, is once, few, many, or a class for clones that have expanded.

J gene: TRBJ1-3; V gene: TRBV13; clone size: NA; D gene: NA; CDR3 protein: CASSIKTGRSGNTIYF; CDR3 DNA: TGTGCCAGCAGCATAAAGACAGGCCGCTCTGGAAACACCATATATTTT
J gene: TRBJ1-1; V gene: TRBV27; clone size: NA; D gene: TRBD1; CDR3 protein: CAVGQGFPEAFF; CDR3 DNA: TGTGCCGTGGGACAGGGGTTTCCTGAAGCTTTCTTT
J gene: TRBJ2-7; V gene: TRBV2; clone size: NA; D gene: NA; CDR3 protein: CASSTGRSYEQYF; CDR3 DNA: TGTGCCAGCAGTACAGGGAGATCCTACGAGCAGTACTTC
J gene: TRBJ2-1; V gene: TRBV4-2; clone size: NA; D gene: TRBD2; CDR3 protein: CASSQAGLARYNEQFF; CDR3 DNA: TGTGCCAGCAGCCAAGCGGGACTAGCGAGGTACAATGAGCAGTTCTTC
J gene: TRBJ2-5; V gene: TRBV7-9; clone size: NA; D gene: NA; CDR3 protein: CASSFGRGPETQYF; CDR3 DNA: TGTGCCAGCAGCTTTGGTCGGGGGCCGGAGACCCAGTACTTC
J gene: TRBJ1-5; V gene: TRBV30; clone size: NA; D gene: NA; CDR3 protein: CAWSGTSNQPQHF; CDR3 DNA: TGTGCCTGGTCCGGGACAAGCAATCAGCCCCAGCATTTT
J gene: TRBJ2-5; V gene: TRBV11-2; clone size: NA; D gene: NA; CDR3 protein: CASSHPSARVGETQYF; CDR3 DNA: TGTGCCAGCAGCCACCCATCTGCCCGGGTTGGGGAGACCCAGTACTTC
J gene: TRBJ2-7; V gene: TRBV27; clone size: once; D gene: NA; CDR3 protein: CASSLGLSPAGREQYF; CDR3 DNA: TGTGCCAGCAGTTTGGGTCTAAGTCCGGCAGGGCGCGAGCAGTACTTC
J gene: TRBJ2-7; V gene: TRBV15; clone size: NA; D gene: NA; CDR3 protein: CATSRGQSPISEQYF; CDR3 DNA: TGTGCCACCAGCAGAGGACAGAGTCCAATATCCGAGCAGTACTTC
J gene: TRBJ2-7; V gene: TRBV4-3; clone size: NA; D gene: NA; CDR3 protein: CASSPRVGGVDEQYF; CDR3 DNA: TGCGCCAGCAGCCCCCGAGTCGGGGGAGTTGACGAGCAGTACTTC
J gene: TRBJ2-5; V gene: TRBV7-2; clone size: few; D gene: TRBD2; CDR3 protein: CASSSRLAGEEETQYF; CDR3 DNA: TGTGCCAGCAGCTCCCGACTAGCGGGAGAAGAAGAGACCCAGTACTTC
J gene: TRBJ1-1; V gene: TRBV27; clone size: NA; D gene: NA; CDR3 protein: CASSRRGGSEAFF; CDR3 DNA: TGTGCCAGCAGCCGCCGAGGCGGCTCTGAAGCTTTCTTT
J gene: TRBJ2-1; V gene: TRBV7-9; clone size: NA; D gene: NA; CDR3 protein: CASSLAGDYGNEQFF; CDR3 DNA: TGTGCCAGCAGCTTAGCTGGCGACTACGGTAATGAGCAGTTCTTC
J gene: TRBJ2-1; V gene: TRBV5-1; clone size: NA; D gene: NA; CDR3 protein: CASSFKGEYNEQFF; CDR3 DNA: TGCGCCAGCAGCTTCAAAGGGGAATACAATGAGCAGTTCTTC
J gene: TRBJ2-2; V gene: TRBV7-2; clone size: NA; D gene: TRBD2; CDR3 protein: CASSLLVLAGGPGELFF; CDR3 DNA: TGTGCCAGCAGCTTACTCGTACTAGCGGGAGGCCCCGGGGAGCTGTTTTTT
J gene: TRBJ1-2; V gene: TRBV6-6; clone size: NA; D gene: NA; CDR3 protein: CASSPGPVLGYTF; CDR3 DNA: TGTGCCAGCAGCCCAGGACCCGTCTTGGGCTACACCTTC
J gene: TRBJ1-1; V gene: TRBV19; clone size: NA; D gene: NA; CDR3 protein: CASSYGVFTEAFF; CDR3 DNA: TGTGCCAGTAGTTATGGGGTGTTCACTGAAGCTTTCTTT
J gene: TRBJ1-1; V gene: TRBV19; clone size: NA; D gene: TRBD1; CDR3 protein: CASSIGTGVGTEAFF; CDR3 DNA: TGTGCCAGTAGTATAGGGACAGGGGTAGGGACTGAAGCTTTCTTT
J gene: TRBJ2-7; V gene: TRBV10-1; clone size: NA; D gene: NA; CDR3 protein: CASSAANLPYEQYF; CDR3 DNA: TGCGCCAGCAGTGCGGCCAACCTTCCCTACGAGCAGTACTTC
J gene: TRBJ2-7; V gene: TRBV14; clone size: NA; D gene: NA; CDR3 protein: CASSSGGRSYEQYF; CDR3 DNA: TGTGCCAGCAGCTCGGGCGGCAGGTCCTACGAGCAGTACTTC
J gene: TRBJ2-1; V gene: TRBV4-3; clone size: NA; D gene: TRBD1; CDR3 protein: CASSPRTGAITEQFF; CDR3 DNA: TGCGCCAGCAGCCCAAGGACAGGGGCAATAACTGAGCAGTTCTTC
J gene: TRBJ2-2; V gene: TRBV4-1; clone size: NA; D gene: NA; CDR3 protein: CASSQDPGVTGELFF; CDR3 DNA: TGCGCCAGCAGCCAAGATCCGGGAGTCACCGGGGAGCTGTTTTTT
J gene: TRBJ2-3; V gene: TRBV28; clone size: NA; D gene: TRBD2; CDR3 protein: CASSVPGGTGADTQYF; CDR3 DNA: TGTGCCAGCAGCGTCCCGGGAGGGACTGGGGCAGATACGCAGTATTTT
J gene: TRBJ2-7; V gene: TRBV7-6; clone size: NA; D gene: NA; CDR3 protein: CASSSDTRYEQYF; CDR3 DNA: TGTGCCAGCAGCTCCGACACACGCTACGAGCAGTACTTC
J gene: TRBJ1-2; V gene: TRBV30; clone size: NA; D gene: TRBD1; CDR3 protein: CAWIKDRGYGYTF; CDR3 DNA: TGTGCCTGGATCAAGGACAGGGGGTATGGCTACACCTTC
J gene: TRBJ2-2; V gene: TRBV5-5; clone size: NA; D gene: TRBD1; CDR3 protein: CASRSKGARTGELFF; CDR3 DNA: TGTGCCAGCAGATCAAAGGGGGCTCGGACCGGGGAGCTGTTTTTT
J gene: TRBJ2-1; V gene: TRBV29-1; clone size: NA; D gene: NA; CDR3 protein: CSVEDEQGIDNEQFF; CDR3 DNA: TGCAGCGTTGAAGATGAACAGGGAATTGACAATGAGCAGTTCTTC
J gene: TRBJ2-1; V gene: TRBV10-3; clone size: NA; D gene: NA; CDR3 protein: CAIKSSDLYNEQFF; CDR3 DNA: TGTGCCATCAAGTCCTCGGACTTGTACAATGAGCAGTTCTTC
J gene: TRBJ2-7; V gene: TRBV7-2; clone size: NA; D gene: TRBD2; CDR3 protein: CASSLRLAGDEQYF; CDR3 DNA: TGTGCCAGCAGCTTAAGGCTAGCGGGAGACGAGCAGTACTTC
J gene: TRBJ2-1; V gene: TRBV27; clone size: NA; D gene: NA; CDR3 protein: CASSLVTTAPYNEQFF; CDR3 DNA: TGTGCCAGCAGTTTAGTGACGACGGCCCCCTACAATGAGCAGTTCTTC
J gene: TRBJ2-2; V gene: TRBV6-5; clone size: NA; D gene: NA; CDR3 protein: CASSYQRNTGELFF; CDR3 DNA: TGTGCCAGCAGTTACCAGCGGAACACCGGGGAGCTGTTTTTT
J gene: TRBJ2-1; V gene: TRBV12-5; clone size: once; D gene: NA; CDR3 protein: CASGLVLSGERQPPSFEQFF; CDR3 DNA: TGTGCTAGTGGTTTGGTACTGAGCGGCGAGAGACAGCCCCCTAGTTTTGAGCAGTTCTTC
J gene: TRBJ2-1; V gene: TRBV30; clone size: NA; D gene: TRBD2; CDR3 protein: CAWRTSAHNEQFF; CDR3 DNA: TGTGCCTGGAGGACTAGCGCCCACAATGAGCAGTTCTTC
J gene: TRBJ2-3; V gene: TRBV29-1; clone size: NA; D gene: TRBD1; CDR3 protein: CSVFPPGQGAADTQYF; CDR3 DNA: TGCAGCGTATTTCCCCCGGGACAGGGGGCAGCAGATACGCAGTATTTT
J gene: TRBJ1-2; V gene: TRBV5-1; clone size: NA; D gene: NA; CDR3 protein: CASSLFRNTNYGYTF; CDR3 DNA: TGCGCCAGCAGCTTGTTCAGGAATACTAACTATGGCTACACCTTC
J gene: TRBJ2-1; V gene: TRBV19; clone size: NA; D gene: TRBD2; CDR3 protein: CASSLTGTSGRAQFF; CDR3 DNA: TGTGCCAGTAGCTTAACCGGGACTAGCGGGAGGGCACAGTTCTTC
J gene: TRBJ2-2; V gene: TRBV5-1; clone size: NA; D gene: NA; CDR3 protein: CASSPEGASSGELFF; CDR3 DNA: TGCGCCAGCAGTCCGGAGGGGGCCTCCAGCGGGGAGCTGTTTTTT
J gene: TRBJ2-2; V gene: TRBV5-6; clone size: NA; D gene: NA; CDR3 protein: CASSLWDKAGELFF; CDR3 DNA: TGTGCCAGCAGCCTATGGGACAAAGCAGGGGAGCTGTTTTTT
J gene: TRBJ2-2; V gene: TRBV19; clone size: medium-sized; D gene: NA; CDR3 protein: CASSIGRNTGELFF; CDR3 DNA: TGTGCCAGTAGTATCGGGCGAAACACCGGGGAGCTGTTTTTT
J gene: TRBJ2-2; V gene: TRBV4-2; clone size: once; D gene: NA; CDR3 protein: CASSHPDTTSGELFF; CDR3 DNA: TGTGCCAGCAGCCATCCTGACACGACCTCCGGGGAGCTGTTTTTT
J gene: TRBJ2-5; V gene: TRBV28; clone size: NA; D gene: NA; CDR3 protein: CASRGVGSEETQYF; CDR3 DNA: TGTGCCAGCAGGGGGGTAGGCTCCGAGGAGACCCAGTACTTC
J gene: TRBJ2-2; V gene: TRBV13; clone size: NA; D gene: NA; CDR3 protein: CASSGGGVELFF; CDR3 DNA: TGTGCCAGCAGCGGCGGTGGGGTTGAGCTGTTTTTT
J gene: TRBJ1-5; V gene: TRBV5-6; clone size: NA; D gene: NA; CDR3 protein: CASSFFNQPQHF; CDR3 DNA: TGTGCCAGCAGCTTTTTCAATCAGCCCCAGCATTTT
J gene: TRBJ2-7; V gene: TRBV14; clone size: NA; D gene: NA; CDR3 protein: CASSWTQRSSYEQYF; CDR3 DNA: TGTGCCAGCAGCTGGACTCAGAGGAGCTCCTACGAGCAGTACTTC
J gene: TRBJ2-3; V gene: TRBV5-5; clone size: NA; D gene: NA; CDR3 protein: CASSMDRSTDTQYF; CDR3 DNA: TGTGCCAGCAGCATGGATAGGAGCACAGATACGCAGTATTTT